This TCR beta chain was sequenced in a study of T cell repertoires in cytomegalovirus infection. Study background: CMV infection together with matching HLA type was indicated by public TCR beta signatures.

TCRdb fed the reads into MiXCR, producing one record per CDR3 protein. There are approximately 700,000 distinct CDR3 sequences in the sample; roughly 36% occur only once, and roughly 2.8% lies in the top ten. With 0 bases removed from V and 1 base from J, the gap between germline ends came to 11 bases. CDR1 and CDR2 (germline): SEHNR, FQNEAQ (reference sequence). This CDR3 region has 16 residues. The rearrangement uses TRBV7-9 and TRBJ2-3; D ambiguous. Material: PBMCs. The sequence came from a human donor in good health (CMV status not recorded). Some clones in this sample may be carry-over from other donors' samples. The CDR3: CASSLAPTGGTDTQYF. In nucleotides, the CDR3 is TGTGCCAGCAGCTTAGCCCCCACTGGGGGCACAGATACGCAGTATTTT.